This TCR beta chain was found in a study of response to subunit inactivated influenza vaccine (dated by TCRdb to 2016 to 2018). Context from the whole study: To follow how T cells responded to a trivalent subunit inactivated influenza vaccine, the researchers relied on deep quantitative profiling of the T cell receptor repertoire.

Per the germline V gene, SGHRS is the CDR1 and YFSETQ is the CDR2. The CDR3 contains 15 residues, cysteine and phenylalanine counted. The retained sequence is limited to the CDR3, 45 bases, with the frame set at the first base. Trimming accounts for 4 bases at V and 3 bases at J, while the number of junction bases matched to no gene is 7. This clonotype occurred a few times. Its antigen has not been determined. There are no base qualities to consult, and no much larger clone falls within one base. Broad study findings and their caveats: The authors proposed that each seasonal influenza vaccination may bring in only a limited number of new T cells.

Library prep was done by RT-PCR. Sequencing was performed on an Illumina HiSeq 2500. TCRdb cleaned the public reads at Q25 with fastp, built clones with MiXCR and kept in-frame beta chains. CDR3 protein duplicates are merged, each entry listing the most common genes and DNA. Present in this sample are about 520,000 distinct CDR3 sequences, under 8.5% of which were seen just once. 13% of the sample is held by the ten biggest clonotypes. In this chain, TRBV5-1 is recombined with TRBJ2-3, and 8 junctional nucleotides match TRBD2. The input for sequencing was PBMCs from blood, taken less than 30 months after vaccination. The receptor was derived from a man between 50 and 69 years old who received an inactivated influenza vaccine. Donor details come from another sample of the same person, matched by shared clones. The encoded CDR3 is CASSKDGRATDTQYF. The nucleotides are TGCGCCAGCAGCAAAGACGGGAGGGCGACAGATACGCAGTATTTT.